The present T cell receptor (beta chain) was sequenced within a study of follicular helper T cells after annual influenza vaccination listed by TCRdb under 2017. General notes on the study: Blood was collected on days 0, 7 and 28 after each seasonal influenza vaccination. To look at recall of cTfh clones, some subjects were tracked through successive annual vaccinations covering the 2013-2014, 2014-2015 and 2015-2016 seasons. One week after vaccination, a second recruited cohort of more than nine subjects (Table S1) displayed a similar ICOS+CD38+ cTfh response. Multi-year samples were obtained from 6 or 7 subjects, with two vaccination seasons covered for four subjects and three seasons covered for two subjects. The 2013-2014 samples were cryopreserved, while the 2015 samples were processed right after collection.

V is clipped by 0 bases and J by 1 base, and the sequence between their germline boundaries is 9 bases long. CDR1 and CDR2 are drawn from the germline V gene: SGDLS, YYNGEE. The CDR3 runs 15 residues from the cysteine to the phenylalanine. Only the CDR3 DNA stays, 45 bases, in frame from base 1. General findings and caveats noted by the study authors: With successive annual vaccinations, a recurrent oligoclonal ICOS+CD38+ cTfh response was recalled, and this response contained tetramer and AIM influenza-specific clonotypes. ICOS+CD38+ cTfh clonality correlated with the frequency of that population, and its change correlated with the change in circulating plasmablast frequency. Productive TCRB sequences were recovered from only about 8.5-22% of analyzed cells, so rare clonotypes could not be sampled. Day 7 ICOS+CD38+ clones were most often found later in ICOS-CD38- cTfh, suggesting that subset may serve as a memory reservoir.

The intended sense of this specimen's time point label: 2015-2016 season, pre-vaccination. Adults received seasonal inactivated influenza vaccine (Fluvarix), and TCRB sequencing tracked sorted blood CD4 subsets before and after vaccination. To be eligible, subjects had to be community-dwelling and could not have received an influenza vaccine during the previous 6 months. Reasons for exclusion included contraindications to influenza vaccine, substance abuse, HIV/AIDS, active malignancy, immunomodulatory medication, and active illness such as respiratory infection. Between roughly 40 and 110 mL of blood was sampled per time point. Circulating Tfh were defined as non-naive CD4+CXCR5+PD-1+ cells and sorted into ICOS+CD38+ and ICOS-CD38- fractions. PBMC were isolated using Ficoll-Paque PLUS or SepMate separation. Before DNA was extracted, the cell subsets were sorted from PBMC using a BD FACS Aria. On this clone itself: Its antigen is currently not known. Nothing much larger sits one base from this clone, and base qualities are not available.

Libraries came from the immunoSEQ multiplex PCR assay. Adaptive Biotechnologies carried out TCRB amplification, library preparation, sequencing and preliminary bioinformatics at Survey level resolution. For TCRB sequencing, genomic DNA from the sorted cTfh populations was amplified by multiplex PCR. For the original study's pipeline: Clonality was computed in R as 1 minus normalized Shannon entropy; the Gini index was calculated with the R package ineq. To get the overlap score, the summed counts of shared sequences were divided by the total counts of all sequences in both of the compared samples. Significance of shared clonotypes was assessed by Fisher's exact test, with a theoretical repertoire of 10^7 TCRB sequences assumed. What TCRdb holds here is the immuneACCESS table cut down to in-frame rearrangements. Part of the clones is not present; checked against another copy, under half of the missing clones reflect an unresolved V gene, and the others are unexplained. V and J calls and clone size are those listed in that table; D and trimming were worked out from the DNA. The sample yields thousands of clones; 80% to 90% were counted once. In total, the top ten clones hold 0.47% of the sample.

The rearranged chain carries TRBV9 and TRBJ2-3, with TRBD1 tentatively as D gene (6 bases match). The sequencing used CXCR5+ CD38- circulating T follicular helper cells from blood, collected on the day of influenza vaccination. Sample cell subset or site, as interpreted from the label and publication: circulating Tfh, non-naive CD4+CXCR5+PD-1+ (ICOS+CD38+ or ICOS-CD38-). This TCR derives from an adult who received the influenza vaccine. The nucleotides read TGTGCCAGCAGCGTAGCGAGACAGGGCACAGATACGCAGTATTTT. It encodes CASSVARQGTDTQYF.